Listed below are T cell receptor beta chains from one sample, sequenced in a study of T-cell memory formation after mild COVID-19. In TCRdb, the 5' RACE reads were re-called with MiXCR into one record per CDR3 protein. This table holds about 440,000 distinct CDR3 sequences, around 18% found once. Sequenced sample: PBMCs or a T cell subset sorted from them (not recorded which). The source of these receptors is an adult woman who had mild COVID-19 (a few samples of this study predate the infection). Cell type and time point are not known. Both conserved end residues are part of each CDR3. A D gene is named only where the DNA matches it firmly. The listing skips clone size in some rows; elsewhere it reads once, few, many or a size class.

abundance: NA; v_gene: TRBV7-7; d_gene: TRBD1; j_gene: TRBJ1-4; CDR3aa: CASSLVDRFSGEKLFF; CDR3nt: TGTGCTAGCAGCTTAGTGGACAGGTTCTCGGGAGAAAAACTGTTTTTT
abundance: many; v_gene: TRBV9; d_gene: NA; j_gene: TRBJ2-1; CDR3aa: CASSKGHYNEQFF; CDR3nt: TGTGCCAGCAGCAAAGGACATTACAATGAGCAGTTCTTC
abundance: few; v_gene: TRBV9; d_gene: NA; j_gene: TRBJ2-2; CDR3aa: CASSVQGPPNTGELFF; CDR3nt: TGTGCCAGCAGCGTCCAGGGACCTCCGAACACCGGGGAGCTGTTTTTT
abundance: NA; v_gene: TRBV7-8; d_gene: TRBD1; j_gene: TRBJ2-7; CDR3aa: CASSSLPTGTYEQYF; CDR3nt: TGTGCCAGCAGCTCCCTACCGACAGGGACCTACGAGCAGTACTTC
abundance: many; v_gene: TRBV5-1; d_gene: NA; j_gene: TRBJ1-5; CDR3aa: CASSLRGDGNQPQHF; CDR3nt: TGCGCCAGCAGCTTGAGAGGGGATGGTAATCAGCCCCAGCATTTT
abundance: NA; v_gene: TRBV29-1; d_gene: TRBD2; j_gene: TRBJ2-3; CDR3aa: CSAQRLAGAKGTDTQYF; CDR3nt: TGCAGCGCCCAGAGACTAGCGGGGGCCAAGGGCACAGATACGCAGTATTTT
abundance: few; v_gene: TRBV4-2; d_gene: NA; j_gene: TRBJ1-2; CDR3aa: CASSQERPEQGYGYTF; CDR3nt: TGTGCCAGCAGCCAAGAGCGCCCGGAACAGGGATATGGCTACACCTTC
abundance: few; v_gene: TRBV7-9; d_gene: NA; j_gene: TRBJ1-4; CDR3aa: CASSLPVGLGEKLFF; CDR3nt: TGTGCCAGCAGCTTGCCCGTCGGGCTAGGTGAAAAACTGTTTTTT
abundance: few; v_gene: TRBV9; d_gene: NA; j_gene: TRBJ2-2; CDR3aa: CASSPPRGPGELFF; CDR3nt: TGTGCCAGCAGCCCCCCGCGGGGGCCCGGGGAGCTGTTTTTT
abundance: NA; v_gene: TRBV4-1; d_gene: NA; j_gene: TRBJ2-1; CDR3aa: CASSRSTEERNEQFF; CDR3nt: TGCGCCAGCAGCCGCTCTACAGAAGAGCGGAATGAGCAGTTCTTC
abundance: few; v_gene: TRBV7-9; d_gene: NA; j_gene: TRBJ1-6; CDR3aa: CASSLPEGVGISPLHF; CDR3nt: TGTGCCAGCAGCTTGCCGGAGGGGGTCGGGATTTCACCCCTCCACTTT
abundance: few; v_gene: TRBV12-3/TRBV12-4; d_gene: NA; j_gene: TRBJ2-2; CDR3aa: CASSLEGSTGELFF; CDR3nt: TGTGCCAGCAGTTTGGAGGGCTCGACCGGGGAGCTGTTTTTT
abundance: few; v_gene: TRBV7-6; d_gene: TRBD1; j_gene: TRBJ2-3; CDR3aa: CASSRPGQGKDTQYF; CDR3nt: TGTGCCAGCAGCAGACCGGGACAGGGGAAGGATACGCAGTATTTT
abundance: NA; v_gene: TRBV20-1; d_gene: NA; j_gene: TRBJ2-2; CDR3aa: CSARILHRNTGELFF; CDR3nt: TGCAGTGCTAGGATTCTCCATAGGAACACCGGGGAGCTGTTTTTT
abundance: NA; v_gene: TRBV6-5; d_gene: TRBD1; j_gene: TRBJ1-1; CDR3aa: CASSYSLRTGVNTEAFF; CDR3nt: TGTGCCAGCAGTTACTCGCTTCGGACAGGGGTTAACACTGAAGCTTTCTTT
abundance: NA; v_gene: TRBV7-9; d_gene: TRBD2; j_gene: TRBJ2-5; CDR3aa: CASSFPWTSGETQYF; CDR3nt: TGTGCCAGCAGCTTCCCGTGGACTAGCGGAGAGACCCAGTACTTC
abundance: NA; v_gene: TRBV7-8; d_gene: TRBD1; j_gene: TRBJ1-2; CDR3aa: CASSLTRTGRNYGYTF; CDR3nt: TGTGCCAGCAGCTTAACTAGGACAGGGCGCAACTATGGCTACACCTTC
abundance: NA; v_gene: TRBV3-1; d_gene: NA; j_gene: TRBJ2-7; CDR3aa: CASSQDHYEQYF; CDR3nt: TGTGCCAGCAGCCAAGATCATTACGAGCAGTACTTC
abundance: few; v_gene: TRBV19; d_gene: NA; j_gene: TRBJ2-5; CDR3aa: CASSIEDSLEETQYF; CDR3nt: TGTGCCAGTAGTATCGAGGACTCCTTAGAAGAGACCCAGTACTTC
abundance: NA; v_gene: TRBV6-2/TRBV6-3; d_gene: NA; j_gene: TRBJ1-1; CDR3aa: CASATKTGYDTEAFF; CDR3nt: TGTGCCAGCGCAACTAAAACAGGGTACGACACTGAAGCTTTCTTT
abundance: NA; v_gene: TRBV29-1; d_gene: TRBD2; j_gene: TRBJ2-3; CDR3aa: CSATPSGYTDTQYF; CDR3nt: TGCAGCGCTACTCCTAGCGGATACACAGATACGCAGTATTTT
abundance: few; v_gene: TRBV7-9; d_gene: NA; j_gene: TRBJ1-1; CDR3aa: CASSYTVGDTEAFF; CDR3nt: TGTGCCAGCAGCTATACAGTGGGGGACACTGAAGCTTTCTTT
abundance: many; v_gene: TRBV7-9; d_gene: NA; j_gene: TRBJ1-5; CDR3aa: CASSLRDQPQHF; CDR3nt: TGTGCCAGCAGCTTAAGGGATCAGCCCCAGCATTTT
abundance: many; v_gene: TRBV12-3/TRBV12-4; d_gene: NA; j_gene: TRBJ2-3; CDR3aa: CASSFGRTDTQYF; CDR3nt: TGTGCCAGCAGTTTTGGCCGCACAGATACGCAGTATTTT
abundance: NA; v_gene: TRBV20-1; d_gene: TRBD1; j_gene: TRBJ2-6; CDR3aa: CSARDAGGASGANVLTF; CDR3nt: TGCAGTGCTAGAGATGCAGGGGGCGCTTCTGGGGCCAACGTCCTGACTTTC
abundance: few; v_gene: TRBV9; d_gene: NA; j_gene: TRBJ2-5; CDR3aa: CASSGSGVWETQYF; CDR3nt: TGTGCCAGCAGCGGGTCAGGGGTATGGGAGACCCAGTACTTC
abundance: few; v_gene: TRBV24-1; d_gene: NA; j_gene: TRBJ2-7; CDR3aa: CATSDADNSYEQYF; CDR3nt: TGTGCCACCAGTGATGCGGACAACTCCTACGAGCAGTACTTC
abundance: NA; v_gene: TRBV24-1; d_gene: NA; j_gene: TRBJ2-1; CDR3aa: CATSAEQGGSYNEQFF; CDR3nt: TGTGCCACCAGTGCGGAACAGGGGGGGTCCTACAATGAGCAGTTCTTC
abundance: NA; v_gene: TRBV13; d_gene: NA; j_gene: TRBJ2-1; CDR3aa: CASSLSWAGAHNEQFF; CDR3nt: TGTGCCAGCAGCTTAAGCTGGGCGGGGGCCCACAATGAGCAGTTCTTC
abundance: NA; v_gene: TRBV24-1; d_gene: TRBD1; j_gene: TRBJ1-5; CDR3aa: CATRDRGDSNQPQHF; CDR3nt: TGTGCCACCCGAGACAGGGGGGATAGCAATCAGCCCCAGCATTTT
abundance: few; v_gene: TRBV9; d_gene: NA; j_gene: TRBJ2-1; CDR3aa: CASSVRDTVMHEQFF; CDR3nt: TGTGCCAGCAGCGTCCGGGACACAGTCATGCATGAGCAGTTCTTC
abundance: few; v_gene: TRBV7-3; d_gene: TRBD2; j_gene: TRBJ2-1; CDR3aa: CASSFAGGKYNEQFF; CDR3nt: TGTGCCAGCAGCTTCGCGGGGGGGAAATACAATGAGCAGTTCTTC
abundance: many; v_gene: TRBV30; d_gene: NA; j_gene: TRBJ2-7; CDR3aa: CAWSVLGSIYEQYF; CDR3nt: TGTGCCTGGAGTGTACTTGGCAGTATTTACGAGCAGTACTTC
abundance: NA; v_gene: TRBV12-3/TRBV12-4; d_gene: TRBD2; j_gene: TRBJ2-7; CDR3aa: CASSFGGTNSYEQYF; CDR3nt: TGTGCCAGCAGTTTTGGGGGGACTAACTCCTACGAGCAGTACTTC
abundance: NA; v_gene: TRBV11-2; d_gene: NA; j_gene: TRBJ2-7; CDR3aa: CASSFGRGAYEQYF; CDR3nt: TGTGCCAGCAGCTTCGGCAGGGGGGCCTACGAGCAGTACTTC
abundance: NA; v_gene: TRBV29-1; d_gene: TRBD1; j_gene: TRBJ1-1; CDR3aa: CSVARDRGRGEAFF; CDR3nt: TGCAGCGTCGCCCGGGACAGGGGGCGTGGTGAAGCTTTCTTT
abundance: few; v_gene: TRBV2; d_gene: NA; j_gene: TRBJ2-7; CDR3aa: CASRPLEQYF; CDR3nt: TGTGCCAGCAGACCCCTTGAGCAGTACTTC
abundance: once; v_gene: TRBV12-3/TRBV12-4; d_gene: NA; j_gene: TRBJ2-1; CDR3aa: CASRPRKGNEQFF; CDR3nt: TGTGCCAGCAGGCCCCGAAAGGGGAATGAGCAGTTCTTC
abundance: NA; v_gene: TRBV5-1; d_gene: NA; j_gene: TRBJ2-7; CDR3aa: CASSNFRGSYEQYF; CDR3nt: TGCGCCAGCAGCAACTTCAGGGGCTCCTACGAGCAGTACTTC
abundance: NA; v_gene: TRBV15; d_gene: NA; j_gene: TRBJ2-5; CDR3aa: CATTASYQETQYF; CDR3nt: TGTGCCACCACGGCGAGCTACCAAGAGACCCAGTACTTC
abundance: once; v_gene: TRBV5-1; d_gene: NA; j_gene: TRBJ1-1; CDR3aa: CASSPDWGEAFF; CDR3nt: TGCGCCAGCAGCCCGGACTGGGGTGAAGCTTTCTTT
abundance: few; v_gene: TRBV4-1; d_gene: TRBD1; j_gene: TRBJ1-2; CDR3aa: CASSQEPEGATNGYTF; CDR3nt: TGCGCCAGCAGCCAAGAACCCGAGGGGGCTACCAATGGCTACACCTTC
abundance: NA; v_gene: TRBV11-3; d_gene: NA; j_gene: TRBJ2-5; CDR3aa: CASSTLSVVTQETQYF; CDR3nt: TGTGCCAGCAGCACCCTATCCGTTGTCACACAAGAGACCCAGTACTTC
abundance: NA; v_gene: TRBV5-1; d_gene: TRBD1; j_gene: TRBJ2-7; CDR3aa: CASSQPGQGPYEQYF; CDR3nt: TGCGCCAGCAGCCAGCCGGGACAGGGACCCTACGAGCAGTACTTC
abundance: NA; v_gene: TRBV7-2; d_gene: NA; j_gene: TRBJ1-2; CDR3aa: CASRDSPNYGYTF; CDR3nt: TGTGCCAGCCGGGACTCACCTAACTATGGCTACACCTTC